The 6 T cell receptor beta chains below were found in one sample sequenced in a study of cytomegalovirus exposure and HLA in healthy donors. This PCR relied on a set of 60 Vbeta primers and 13 Jbeta primers. Profiled with immunoSEQ multiplex PCR; TCRdb holds only in-frame clones, not every one. Altogether some 150,000 clones are present, 80% being singletons, with the ten largest covering around 4.5%. Input material: PBMCs. Receptor source: a man younger than 45 in good health and CMV-seronegative.

In the case of this clone: The junction does not match germline at one end; this may be a read error. This chain connects TRBV7-9 to TRBJ1-5, with 11 bases fitting TRBD1. The CDR3 extends over 14 amino acids. Germline V gene lookup returns CDR1 SEHNR and CDR2 FQNEAQ (reference sequence). CDR3 nucleotide sequence: TGTTCCAGCAGTGGGACAGGGGGTGGTCAGCCCCAGCATTTT. Protein sequence: CSSSGTGGGQPQHF.

The rearrangement links TRBV19 to TRBJ2-1; TRBD1 agrees at 8 bases. With V trimmed by 6 bases and J by 3 bases, 4 bases remained unmatched. The CDR3 is made up of 14 amino acids. Germline V CDR1 and CDR2: LNHDA, SQIVND (reference sequence). The CDR3 spells CASSYRGVYNEQFF. DNA for the CDR3: TGTGCCAGTAGCTACAGGGGGGTCTACAATGAGCAGTTCTTC.

This clone was seen a single time. The sample carries other DNA sequences with the same CDR3. The V gene is TRBV5-8, the J gene TRBJ1-1; D may be TRBD1 (6 bases). Deletions cut 1 base from V and 1 base from J, with 8 bases between. Germline V gene lookup returns CDR1 SGHTS and CDR2 YDEGEE. This CDR3 has 14 amino acids. CDR3 bases: TGTGCCAGCAGCTTGACAGGGACGAACACTGAAGCTTTCTTT. It yields the protein CASSLTGTNTEAFF.

This chain joins TRBV13 and TRBJ2-7; 7 nucleotides line up with TRBD1. Germline-derived CDR1 and CDR2 are PRHDT and FYEKMQ (reference sequence). There are 13 residues in the CDR3. The V and J ends lost 5 bases and 9 bases, in that order; junction bases with no gene match: 10. DNA for the CDR3: TGTGCCAGCAGCCGGGGACAGTCGAGGGGGCAGTACTTC. Residues: CASSRGQSRGQYF.

This clone appeared once. V and J are TRBV7-9 and TRBJ2-5; 8 bases align to TRBD2. Per the germline V gene, CDR1 is SEHNR and CDR2 is FQNEAQ (reference sequence). This CDR3 is 16 amino acids long. The junction had 13 bases not matched to a gene; V was cut back by 5 bases and J by 5 bases. CDR3 coding DNA: TGTGCCAGCAGCCTTGCCGAACTAGCGGATCGGGAGACCCAGTACTTC. It translates to CASSLAELADRETQYF.

The chain joins TRBV14 to TRBJ2-7; D is possibly TRBD1 (6 bases). CDR1 is SGHDN and CDR2 is FVKESK in the germline V gene. With 4 bases removed from V and 9 bases from J, the gap between germline ends came to 19 bases. This CDR3 has 14 residues. Here the CDR3 DNA reads TGTGCCAGCAGCCTAACAGGGTACTTCTCCGCGCAGTACTTC. Amino acids: CASSLTGYFSAQYF. The full variable domain, in which reference TRBV14 and TRBJ2-7 provide the parts outside the CDR3, is EAGVTQFPSHSVIEKGQTVTLRCDPISGHDNLYWYRRVMGKEIKFLLHFVKESKQDESGMPNNRFLAERTGGTYSTLKVQPAELEDSGVYFCASSLTGYFSAQYFGPGTRLTVT.